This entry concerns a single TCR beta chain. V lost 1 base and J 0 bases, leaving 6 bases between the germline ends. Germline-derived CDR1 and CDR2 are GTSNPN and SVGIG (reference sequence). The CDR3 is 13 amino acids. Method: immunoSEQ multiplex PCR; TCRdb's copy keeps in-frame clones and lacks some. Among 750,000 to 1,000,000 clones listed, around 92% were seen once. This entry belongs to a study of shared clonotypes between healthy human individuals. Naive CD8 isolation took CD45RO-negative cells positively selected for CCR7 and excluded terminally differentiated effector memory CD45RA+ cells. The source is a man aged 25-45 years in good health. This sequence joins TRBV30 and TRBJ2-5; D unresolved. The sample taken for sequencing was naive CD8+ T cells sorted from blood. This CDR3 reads CAWSDGNQETQYF. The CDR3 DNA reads TGTGCCTGGAGTGACGGAAACCAAGAGACCCAGTACTTC.